This note documents a single TCR beta chain sequence. The CDR3 length is 14 residues. Trimming cost V 8 bases and J 4 bases, with 14 bases left between them. This specimen comes from a study of human T cells and chemical hapten exposure. The time point denotes: patch test 1, 2 weeks after DPC sensitization. The sample's treatment: therapeutic diphenylcyclopropenone sensitization with weekly scalp DPC. Via MiXCR, TCRdb re-called the RACE reads, giving one row per CDR3 protein. The sample records tens of thousands of distinct CDR3 sequences, around 11% being singletons. The chain has TRBV12-3 or TRBV12-4 and TRBJ2-2; D is possibly TRBD2 (6 bases). This receptor was obtained from a woman in her fifties or sixties with alopecia areata. Some clones in this sample may be carry-over from other donors' samples. Sequences were derived from whole blood, sampled in connection with sensitization to the hapten diphenylcyclopropenone (DPC). In DNA, the CDR3 is TGTGCCAGCCGTAAGGTCGGGGGCACCGGGGAGCTGTTTTTT. It encodes CASRKVGGTGELFF.